This is a list of T cell receptor beta chains from one sample in a study of Ad26.COV2.S vaccination and SARS-CoV-2 variants. Clones were read by immunoSEQ multiplex PCR, and TCRdb kept only the in-frame ones, dropping some. The table shows a few hundred thousand clones, with approximately 88% occurring only once. The sequences come from peripheral blood, collected in a trial of Ad26.COV2.S vaccine versus placebo. The source is a person between 18 and 60 years old who received the Ad26.COV2.S COVID-19 vaccine or a placebo. Each CDR3 is given with its conserved first and last residue. The order of the fields is V gene, clone size, D gene, CDR3 length, J gene, CDR3 protein, CDR3 DNA. The D gene is left open where the match is weak. A clone size is listed for some rows: how often the clone was seen (once, few, many), or a class if it is expanded.

TRBV15	few	-	16	TRBJ1-3	CATSRDPGNSGNTIYF	TGTGCCACCAGCAGAGACCCAGGGAACTCTGGAAACACCATATATTTT
TRBV2	-	TRBD1	15	TRBJ2-2	CASSEWTGGAGELFF	TGTGCCAGCAGTGAATGGACAGGGGGTGCCGGGGAGCTGTTTTTT
TRBV30	-	-	13	TRBJ2-3	CAWNQGSTDTQYF	TGTGCCTGGAACCAGGGCAGCACAGATACGCAGTATTTT
TRBV7-2	-	TRBD2	18	TRBJ2-2	CASSLSLAGGLDTGELFF	TGTGCCAGCAGCTTAAGTCTAGCGGGGGGCCTGGACACCGGGGAGCTGTTTTTT
TRBV4-3	-	TRBD1	18	TRBJ1-3	CASSQDLGQFFSGNTIYF	TGCGCCAGCAGCCAAGATTTGGGACAGTTTTTCTCTGGAAACACCATATATTTT
TRBV2	many	-	15	TRBJ2-3	CARRRSRASTDTQYF	TGTGCCAGACGGCGGTCTAGGGCTAGCACAGATACGCAGTATTTT
TRBV19	-	-	14	TRBJ2-5	CASSPGTLKETQYF	TGTGCCAGTAGTCCCGGGACTTTGAAAGAGACCCAGTACTTC
TRBV11-2	once	-	13	TRBJ2-5	CASRRRNQETQYF	TGTGCCAGCCGGCGGCGGAACCAAGAGACCCAGTACTTC
TRBV6-2/TRBV6-3	-	TRBD2	11	TRBJ2-3	CASSPGGGPLF	TGTGCCAGCAGCCCCGGGGGGGGACCTCTCTTT
TRBV6-5	-	-	15	TRBJ1-1	CASSYSSRLKTEAFF	TGTGCCAGCAGTTACTCGTCCAGACTGAAAACTGAAGCTTTCTTT
TRBV4-3	-	-	15	TRBJ2-2	CASSPEPRPTGELFF	TGCGCCAGCAGCCCGGAACCAAGACCCACCGGGGAGCTGTTTTTT
TRBV4-1	-	-	18	TRBJ2-7	CASSQDLPRRQGMYEQYF	TGCGCCAGCAGCCAAGATCTACCGCGACGGCAGGGCATGTACGAGCAGTACTTC
TRBV7-8	-	-	18	TRBJ2-1	CASSPISGMGDSYNEQFF	TGTGCCAGCAGCCCTATTTCGGGCATGGGGGACTCCTACAATGAGCAGTTCTTC
TRBV29-1	-	-	14	TRBJ2-3	CSAWTAWSTDTQYF	TGCAGCGCATGGACAGCCTGGAGCACAGATACGCAGTATTTT
TRBV11-2	few	-	14	TRBJ1-3	CASSPLTGTNTIYF	TGTGCCAGCAGCCCACTGACAGGCACAAACACCATATATTTT
TRBV30	-	-	11	TRBJ1-6	CAWSDGSPLHF	TGTGCCTGGAGTGACGGTTCACCCCTCCACTTT
TRBV5-1	-	TRBD2	15	TRBJ2-2	CASGFSGANTGELFF	TGCGCCAGCGGTTTTAGCGGGGCAAACACCGGGGAGCTGTTTTTT
TRBV18	-	-	13	TRBJ1-6	CASSPTANSPLHF	TGTGCCAGCTCACCGACAGCAAATTCACCCCTCCACTTT
TRBV25-1	-	TRBD1	16	TRBJ2-7	CASSDRTGTGETEQYF	TGTGCCAGCAGTGATCGGACCGGGACAGGGGAAACTGAGCAGTACTTC
TRBV4-2	-	TRBD2	16	TRBJ2-3	CASSQGTGGSTDTQYF	TGTGCCAGCAGCCAGGGAACGGGGGGGAGCACAGATACGCAGTATTTT
TRBV15	-	-	14	TRBJ1-5	CATSSHGSNQPQHF	TGTGCCACCAGCAGTCACGGCAGCAATCAGCCCCAGCATTTT
TRBV12-3/TRBV12-4	-	-	12	TRBJ1-4	CASSSIGEKLFF	TGTGCCAGCAGTTCTATTGGGGAAAAACTGTTTTTT
TRBV4-1	-	TRBD1	14	TRBJ1-2	CASRGQSSAGGYTF	TGCGCCAGCAGGGGACAGTCAAGCGCGGGAGGCTACACCTTC
TRBV7-6	few	-	15	TRBJ1-2	CASSPSGWGDYGYTF	TGTGCCAGCAGCCCTAGCGGATGGGGCGACTATGGCTACACCTTC
TRBV30	-	-	16	TRBJ2-3	CAWSVRTGKNTDTQYF	TGTGCCTGGAGTGTTCGGACGGGAAAAAACACAGATACGCAGTATTTT
TRBV3-1/TRBV3-2	-	TRBD2	18	TRBJ2-2	CASNGGGASSRVNGELFF	TGTGCCAGCAACGGCGGGGGGGCTAGCTCACGAGTGAACGGGGAGCTGTTTTTT
TRBV7-9	-	TRBD1	18	TRBJ2-6	CASSHEGQGASGANVLTF	TGTGCCAGCAGCCACGAGGGACAGGGGGCTTCTGGGGCCAACGTCCTGACTTTC
TRBV29-1	-	-	15	TRBJ2-3	CSVDRSAGAWDTQYF	TGCAGCGTTGATAGGTCGGCGGGGGCCTGGGATACGCAGTATTTT
TRBV13	-	-	12	TRBJ1-3	CASRRGGNTIYF	TGTGCCAGCCGCCGGGGGGGAAACACCATATATTTT
TRBV9	-	-	17	TRBJ1-3	CASSGITGTRSGNTIYF	TGTGCCAGCAGCGGGATAACAGGGACCCGCTCTGGAAACACCATATATTTT
TRBV9	-	-	11	TRBJ1-2	CASSGYYGYTF	TGTGCCAGCAGCGGGTACTATGGCTACACCTTC
TRBV5-1	-	TRBD1	16	TRBJ1-4	CASSPYRGLTNEKLFF	TGCGCCAGCAGCCCATACAGGGGGCTAACCAATGAAAAACTGTTTTTT
TRBV7-3	once	TRBD1	15	TRBJ2-3	CASSVQGAGTDTQYF	TGTGCCAGCAGCGTGCAGGGGGCAGGTACAGATACGCAGTATTTT
TRBV11-2	once	-	15	TRBJ2-1	CASSSALGGGNEQFF	TGTGCCAGCAGCTCCGCACTGGGGGGCGGAAATGAGCAGTTCTTC
TRBV4-3	-	-	13	TRBJ1-2	CASSQNWDYGYTF	TGCGCCAGCAGCCAAAATTGGGACTATGGCTACACCTTC
TRBV4-1	once	-	15	TRBJ2-2	CASSADYAGPGELFF	TGCGCCAGCAGCGCGGATTACGCGGGGCCCGGGGAGCTGTTTTTT
TRBV7-2	once	TRBD1	15	TRBJ1-1	CASSATGQMNTEAFF	TGTGCCAGCAGCGCGACGGGACAGATGAACACTGAAGCTTTCTTT
TRBV10-3	once	-	17	TRBJ1-1	CAIRVSQLEYSNTEAFF	TGTGCCATCAGAGTCAGTCAATTGGAGTACTCGAACACTGAAGCTTTCTTT
TRBV4-3	-	TRBD1	17	TRBJ2-6	CASSPGDRVSGANVLTF	TGCGCCAGCAGTCCCGGGGACAGGGTCTCTGGGGCCAACGTCCTGACTTTC
TRBV7-3	few	-	13	TRBJ1-5	CASSPVPGQPQHF	TGTGCCAGCAGCCCCGTACCGGGACAGCCCCAGCATTTT
TRBV28	-	TRBD1	15	TRBJ2-7	CASSRPGQGFYEQYF	TGTGCCAGCAGTCGACCAGGACAGGGTTTCTACGAGCAGTACTTC
TRBV7-4	-	TRBD1	20	TRBJ1-5	CASSSKVVGQGEYSNQPQHF	TGTGCCAGCAGCTCCAAGGTGGTTGGACAGGGGGAATATAGCAATCAGCCCCAGCATTTT
TRBV5-1	-	TRBD1	15	TRBJ1-1	CASSFVPGGDAEAFF	TGCGCCAGCAGCTTTGTTCCAGGGGGCGACGCTGAAGCTTTCTTT
TRBV2	-	TRBD1	14	TRBJ2-3	CASTRDRRTDTQYF	TGTGCCAGCACACGGGACAGGCGCACAGATACGCAGTATTTT
TRBV15	once	TRBD2	15	TRBJ2-1	CATSTLAGGYNEQFF	TGTGCCACCAGCACGCTAGCGGGGGGATACAATGAGCAGTTCTTC